Sequencing of this TCR beta chain was carried out in a study of OX40 agonist ivuxolimab in advanced cancers. Study information: The study treated patients with ivuxolimab, an agonistic anti-OX40 (CD134) antibody. Checkpoint inhibitors had been given previously to approximately 41% of patients.

The CDR3 is made up of 14 amino acids. Germline CDR1 and CDR2: WNHNN and SYGVQD (reference sequence). Trimming shortened V by 0 bases and J by 1 base, and 6 bases separated the two germline ends. Produced via immunoSEQ multiplex PCR; TCRdb's table is partial and in-frame only. The sample has tens of thousands of clones, roughly nine tenths seen once. This receptor was obtained from an adult with an advanced solid tumor such as melanoma, head and neck, liver or kidney cancer. This chain connects TRBV10-1 to TRBJ2-5; D may be TRBD1 (5 bases). Source: CD4+ or CD8+ T cells sorted from blood, taken in a trial of the OX40 agonist ivuxolimab. The CDR3 loop reads CASSESTGQETQYF. The DNA for the CDR3 is TGCGCCAGCAGTGAGTCTACAGGCCAAGAGACCCAGTACTTC.